This T cell receptor beta chain stems from a study of vaccination effects on CD4 cells after COVID-19. The germline V and J ends were trimmed by 1 base and 5 bases, with 11 bases remaining between them. CDR1 is SEHNR, CDR2 FQNEAQ, per germline (reference sequence). The CDR3 contains 15 residues. The data were produced by immunoSEQ multiplex PCR, yet TCRdb's version contains in-frame clones alone and is incomplete. The sample includes 55,000 to 70,000 clones, roughly four fifths of them seen just once. To note about this clone: Its antigen is unknown.

In the ViraFEST assay, antigen-specific CD4+ clonotypes were identified by expansion after peptide-pool stimulation. Having been cultured for around ten days, the cells underwent CD4+ T cell isolation. None of these healthy vaccinees had been infected with SARS-CoV-2 before vaccination. After fewer than 2.5 million PBMC were placed in each well, they were cultured with about 10 IU/ml IL-2 and about 10 ug/ml peptides. The gene calls are TRBV7-9 and TRBJ1-4, with D possibly being TRBD1 (5 bases). The source was CD4+ T cells from PBMCs cultured with HCoV-229E spike peptides, collected before COVID-19 vaccination. This receptor was taken from a human donor who received a COVID-19 vaccine. Here the CDR3 reads CASSLVAGGNEKLFF. The CDR3 DNA reads as TGTGCCAGCAGCTTAGTCGCCGGGGGGAATGAAAAACTGTTTTTT.